This TCR beta chain was recovered during a study of beta chain features in type 1 diabetes. A word on this clone: Its target is not known.

Notes on the study in general: Relative to healthy donors, patients appeared to have naive, central memory and Treg TCRB repertoires that were more similar. VDJ junctions sequenced from type 1 diabetes patients showed fewer insertions and more deletions.

Expressed TCRB transcripts were sequenced after all isolated RNA was converted to cDNA. Method: immunoSEQ multiplex PCR; TCRdb's copy keeps in-frame clones and lacks some. The data contain about 370,000 clones, approximately 15% of them singletons. The CDR3 sequence is 17 residues long. Germline CDR1 and CDR2: SEHNR and FQNEAQ (reference sequence). Trimming shortened V by 5 bases and J by 1 base, and 20 bases separated the two germline ends. The sequence derives from a woman younger than 35 in good health. The chain carries TRBV7-9 and TRBJ1-1; a weak D match, TRBD1 (5 bases). The sequenced sample consisted of naive CD4+ T cells from blood. As DNA, the CDR3 is TGTGCCAGCAGCGTGTACCTGGGGGGGACGGCGAACACTGAAGCTTTCTTT. Translated: CASSVYLGGTANTEAFF.